Reported below is one T cell receptor beta chain. The antigen is not known. The V end was cut by 1 base, the J end by 4 bases, with 5 bases between. Germline V gene data show CDR1 as SEHNR and CDR2 as FQNEAQ (reference sequence). This CDR3 region has 12 residues. The data originate from a study of cytomegalovirus exposure and HLA in healthy donors. About the research overall: Within an early data release were about 85 million unique TCRs drawn from HLA-typed donors. Approximately 81% of several hundred genotyped donors fell in the Caucasian-associated ancestry cluster. Study-level findings and limits: An ancestry cluster, one associated with Asian ancestry, reportedly showed fewer N-insertions than the approximately 660-donor mean in a later analysis. With later analysis, a missense DCLRE1C variant became linked to TCR beta V- and J-gene trimming.

This PCR relied on a set of 60 Vbeta primers and 13 Jbeta primers. Some clones are missing from TCRdb's copy, which holds only in-frame ones; the method was immunoSEQ multiplex PCR. The sample records about 110,000 clones, about 80% being singletons. The chain has TRBV7-9 and TRBJ2-7; D gene uncertain. The receptor's source is a woman between 50 and 59 years old in good health and CMV-seropositive. Specimen: PBMCs. CDR3 loop: CASSLGVYEQYF. The CDR3 DNA reads TGTGCCAGCAGCTTAGGAGTGTACGAGCAGTACTTC.